This entry is about one T cell receptor beta chain. Its specificity is unknown. The record originates from a study of T-cell memory formation after mild COVID-19. Study results and limitations: Clones contracting day 15 to 85 were balanced CD4/CD8; later expanders leaned CD4+. Pre-infection memory showed some responding clones, and this suggested that cross-reactive memory joined.

TCRdb re-derived calls from the 5' RACE reads in MiXCR, one entry per CDR3 protein. The table lists hundreds of thousands of distinct CDR3 sequences, approximately 16% of them singletons. The V end lost 4 bases, the J end lost 8 bases, and 8 bases lay between the germline ends. The CDR3 loop spans 11 amino acids. The chain combines TRBV12-3 or TRBV12-4 with TRBJ1-2; D is unclear. Specimen: PBMCs or a T cell subset sorted from them (not recorded which). The TCR sequence derives from a man younger than 35 who had mild COVID-19 (a few samples of this study predate the infection). Cell type and time point are not known. CDR3 in amino acids: CASSSGLGYTF. The CDR3 DNA reads TGTGCCAGCAGTTCAGGTCTGGGCTACACCTTC.